These 22 T cell receptor beta chains came from one sample sequenced in a study of spatial heterogeneity in lung cancer. Each CDR3 protein is one row after TCRdb ran MiXCR on the 5' RACE reads. The sample carries 55,000 to 75,000 distinct CDR3 sequences, less than 10% recorded once. Documented time point: sample taken at primary tumor resection. The authors sequenced whole RNA from tumor, nontumor lung or frozen PBMC without sorting. Sample: PBMCs, taken at surgery. The receptors derive from a female donor with early-stage non-small cell lung cancer.

J is TRBJ2-3 and V is TRBV20-1; the D gene is possibly TRBD1 (6 bases). The CDR3 totals 11 residues. The germline gives CDR1 DFQATT, CDR2 SNEGSKA (reference sequence). The V gene lost 4 bases and the J gene lost 5 bases, with 7 bases spanning the gap. CDR3 nucleotides: TGCAGTGCTACACAGGGAGATACGCAGTATTTT. Its protein product is CSATQGDTQYF.

In its sample, this clonotype was seen many times. The V and J genes are TRBV20-1 and TRBJ2-7; TRBD1 might be the D (6 bases). The CDR3 extends over 14 amino acids. CDR1 and CDR2 from the germline V gene are DFQATT and SNEGSKA (reference sequence). V lost 2 bases to trimming and J lost 0 bases, with 11 bases between them. The CDR3 nucleotides read TGCAGTGCTAGAACGGGACAATACTCCTACGAGCAGTACGTC. It specifies CSARTGQYSYEQYV.

The V gene is TRBV3-1, the J gene TRBJ1-1; 8 nucleotides align to TRBD1. V lost 8 bases to trimming and J lost 4 bases; unmatched junction nucleotides: 12. This CDR3 has 15 amino acids. Germline V gene lookup returns CDR1 LGHDT and CDR2 YNNKEL (reference sequence). The DNA of the CDR3 is TGTGCCAGCTATCCTACCGTGACAGGGGTCACTGAAGCTTTCTTT. Translating gives CASYPTVTGVTEAFF. Supplemented by reference TRBV3-1 and TRBJ1-1, the full variable domain reads DTAVSQTPKYLVTQMGNDKSIKCEQNLGHDTMYWYKQDSKKFLKIMFSYNNKELIINETVPNRFSPKSPDKAHLNLHINSLELGDSAVYFCASYPTVTGVTEAFFGQGTRLTVV.

The chain has TRBV29-1 and TRBJ1-2, with D possibly being TRBD1 (6 bases). V was pared by 8 bases and J by 9 bases, with 19 bases between. Germline assignment: CDR1 SQVTM and CDR2 ANQGSEA. This CDR3 has 12 residues. The CDR3 DNA reads as TGCAGCACGATACAGGGACTAACGAGCTACACCTTC. It yields the protein CSTIQGLTSYTF.

J is TRBJ1-2 and V is TRBV12-3 or TRBV12-4; D is unresolved. V lost 3 bases to trimming and J lost 2 bases, with 13 bases between them. The CDR3 has 15 amino acids. The CDR3 nucleotides read TGTGCCAGCAGTTTGCGCGGCAACTCAAACTATGGCTACACCTTC. This translates into CASSLRGNSNYGYTF.

This clonotype was found many times. J is TRBJ2-3 and V is TRBV2; either TRBD1 or TRBD2 may fit D (6 bases each). The CDR3 sequence is 15 residues long. The V gene lost 4 bases and the J gene lost 6 bases, with 17 bases spanning the gap. CDR1 SNHLY and CDR2 FYNNEI come from the germline V gene. The CDR3 DNA is TGTGCCAGCAGTGCCGGGGGCCTATTTAGCGATACGCAGTATTTT. It translates to CASSAGGLFSDTQYF.

This clonotype has a handful of counts. CDR3 bases: TGTGCCACCAGCAGAGATCTAACCGGGGGGAGCGGTGAAAAACTGTTTTTT. Protein sequence: CATSRDLTGGSGEKLFF. The genes are TRBV15 and TRBJ1-4; D is possibly TRBD1 (5 bases). This CDR3 has 17 amino acids. V lost 0 bases, J lost 7 bases, and 18 bases lay in between. The V gene's germline CDR1 is LNHNV and CDR2 YYDKDF (reference sequence).

In this sample, this clonotype turned up a few times. This chain links TRBV5-1 with TRBJ1-4; TRBD1 matches at 7 bases. The ends lost 2 bases at V and 3 bases at J; junction bases unmatched: 7. The germline V gene encodes CDR1 SGHRS and CDR2 YFSETQ. The CDR3 runs 16 residues. The CDR3 nucleotides read TGCGCCAGCAGCTTACACTACAGGGGATCTAATGAAAAACTGTTTTTT. This sequence encodes CASSLHYRGSNEKLFF.

The sample holds many counts of this clonotype. The J gene is TRBJ2-4, the V gene TRBV11-2; D gene uncertain. The V and J ends lost 5 bases and 3 bases respectively, with 14 bases between them. Germline CDR1 and CDR2: SGHAT and FQNNGV. This CDR3 has 15 residues. In DNA, the CDR3 is TGTGCCAGCAGCCCAAGGGTTGGGCTCAAAAACATTCAGTACTTC. Its translation is CASSPRVGLKNIQYF.

This clonotype was detected only a few times. In nucleotides, the CDR3 is TGCGCCAGCAATCCCGTCAGGGACGCAGATACGCAGTATTTT. It encodes CASNPVRDADTQYF. This chain connects TRBV5-1 to TRBJ2-3; D is perhaps TRBD1 or TRBD2 (5 bases each). V gave up 6 bases and J gave up 4 bases, with 15 bases separating them. This CDR3 spans 14 amino acids. In germline, CDR1 is SGHRS, CDR2 YFSETQ.

This clonotype was seen a few times. This chain joins TRBV19 and TRBJ2-2, with 7 bases identical to TRBD2. CDR3 length: 15 amino acids. V shed 8 bases and J 4 bases; nucleotides not matched to a gene: 10. Per germline, CDR1 LNHDA and CDR2 SQIVND (reference sequence). The CDR3 is CASGVQRGVTGELFF. CDR3 DNA: TGTGCCAGTGGGGTACAGCGGGGTGTCACCGGGGAGCTGTTTTTT.

The chain links TRBV6-6 to TRBJ2-5; either TRBD1 or TRBD2 may supply D (6 bases each). Trimming stripped 5 bases from V and 3 bases from J, with 16 bases between. This CDR3 is 15 amino acids long. From germline, CDR1 is MNHNY and CDR2 SVGAGI (reference sequence). The CDR3 loop is CASSTTRGREETQYF. CDR3 nucleotide sequence: TGTGCCAGCAGTACGACCCGGGGGCGCGAAGAGACCCAGTACTTC.

This clonotype was found many times. The J gene is TRBJ1-1, the V gene TRBV7-8; D ambiguous. CDR1 and CDR2 from the germline V gene are SGHVS and FQNEAQ. The CDR3 consists of 14 residues. Trimming removed 0 bases from V and 6 bases from J, with 11 bases in between. In nucleotides, the CDR3 is TGTGCCAGCAGCTTAGCTAGGGCAGGCGCTGAAGCTTTCTTT. This codes for CASSLARAGAEAFF.

The CDR3, as DNA: TGCAGTGCCGACGGAGGGACTAGCCCCAACAATGAGCAGTTCTTC. It yields the protein CSADGGTSPNNEQFF. V usage is TRBV20-1 and J usage is TRBJ2-1; 9 bases are shared with TRBD2. Trimming took 6 bases from V and 5 from J; bases not matched to a gene: 11. This CDR3 comprises 15 residues. Germline CDR1 DFQATT, CDR2 SNEGSKA (reference sequence).

V and J are TRBV7-3 and TRBJ2-2, with D tentatively TRBD1 or TRBD2 (5 bases each). This CDR3 is built from 13 residues. V lost 5 bases and J 2 bases, leaving 6 bases between the germline ends. The germline V gene has CDR1 SGHTA and CDR2 FQGTGA. The CDR3 spells CASSGDNTGELFF. The DNA for the CDR3 is TGTGCCAGCAGCGGGGACAACACCGGGGAGCTGTTTTTT.

This chain uses TRBV6-5 with TRBJ1-2; 10 bases line up with TRBD1. This CDR3 has 15 residues. CDR1 is MNHEY and CDR2 is SVGAGI in the germline V gene. V was clipped by 2 bases and J by 3 bases; unmatched bases: 3. CDR3 sequence: CASSYGGQGDYGYTF. DNA for the CDR3: TGTGCCAGCAGTTACGGTGGACAGGGGGACTATGGCTACACCTTC.

This clonotype was recorded a few times. The chain employs TRBV7-9 and TRBJ2-7; TRBD1 matches 7 bases. Trimming cost V 4 bases and J 6 bases; bases outside gene matches: 9. CDR3 size: 14 residues. Germline CDR1 and CDR2: SEHNR and FQNEAQ (reference sequence). CDR3 bases: TGTGCCAGCAGCTCGGGGACAGTGCGCTTCGAGCAGTACTTC. Its protein is CASSSGTVRFEQYF. The variable domain in full, with the rest retrieved from reference TRBV7-9 and TRBJ2-7, is DTGVSQNPRHKITKRGQNVTFRCDPISEHNRLYWYRQTLGQGPEFLTYFQNEAQLEKSRLLSDRFSAERPKGSFSTLEIQRTEQGDSAMYLCASSSGTVRFEQYFGPGTRLTVT.

Worth noting for this clonotype: Sequence at one end of the junction differs from germline and may be a read error. The chain uses TRBV9 and TRBJ2-2; TRBD1 matches at 8 bases. The germline V gene encodes CDR1 SGDLS and CDR2 YYNGEE. This CDR3 is built from 16 residues. The CDR3 sequence: CANSLRGQGGTGELFF. The CDR3 DNA reads TGTGCCAACAGCTTACGCGGACAGGGAGGCACCGGGGAGCTGTTTTTT. The full variable domain, completed using reference TRBV9 and TRBJ2-2, is DSGVTQTPKHLITATGQRVTLRCSPRSGDLSVYWYQQSLDQGLQFLIQYYNGEERAKGNILERFSAQQFPDLHSELNLSSLELGDSALYFCANSLRGQGGTGELFFGEGSRLTVL.

This clonotype was counted at least ten times. CDR3 nucleotide sequence: TGCAGCGTTGAAGATCGGAGGGGACACAAGGATGGCTACACCTTC. Translation: CSVEDRRGHKDGYTF. The chain has TRBV29-1 and TRBJ1-2, with a weak D call TRBD1 (6 bases). This CDR3 contains 15 residues. The germline V gene encodes CDR1 SQVTM and CDR2 ANQGSEA. V was cut by 0 bases and J by 6 bases, with 17 bases left in between.

The chain is built from TRBV5-4 and TRBJ1-4, with D unresolved. There are 14 residues in the CDR3. The V and J ends lost 6 bases and 5 bases respectively, with 14 bases between them. CDR1 and CDR2 (germline): SGHNT, YYREEE (reference sequence). CDR3 nucleotide sequence: TGTGCCAGCAACCCTCAAGGGCCCAATGAAAAACTGTTTTTT. Encoded protein: CASNPQGPNEKLFF.

The chain joins TRBV10-3 to TRBJ1-2; weak D call: TRBD1 (6 bases). The germline V gene has CDR1 ENHRY and CDR2 SYGVKD. Trimming removed 6 bases at V and 0 bases at J, with 11 bases between. This CDR3 region has 14 residues. CDR3 in DNA: TGTGCCATCAGCAGGGACACCTCTAACTATGGCTACACCTTC. Translation gives CAISRDTSNYGYTF.

This rearrangement joins TRBV12-3 or TRBV12-4 to TRBJ2-1; D not resolved. Trimming removed 1 base from V and 6 bases from J, with 4 bases in between. The CDR3 runs to 12 residues. The CDR3 here is CASSLEANEQFF. The CDR3 DNA is TGTGCCAGCAGTTTAGAGGCCAATGAGCAGTTCTTC.